The 28 T cell receptor beta chains below were found in one sample sequenced in a study of OX40 agonist ivuxolimab in advanced cancers. TCRdb keeps only in-frame clones here, not all; method: immunoSEQ multiplex PCR. The table includes approximately 81,000 clones, roughly 80% detected once. Sequences were derived from CD4+ or CD8+ T cells sorted from blood, sampled in a trial of the OX40 agonist ivuxolimab. The source is an adult with an advanced solid tumor such as melanoma, head and neck, liver or kidney cancer.

This chain uses TRBV4-1 with TRBJ2-7; a possible D gene is TRBD1 (5 bases). With 0 bases removed from V and 3 bases from J, the gap between germline ends came to 27 bases. The CDR3 sequence is 20 residues long. Germline V gene data show CDR1 as MGHRA and CDR2 as YSYEKL. Here the CDR3 DNA reads TGCGCCAGCAGCCAAGACAGGGTAAGAAGGGCTCTCCAAGACCGCTACGAGCAGTACTTC. It encodes CASSQDRVRRALQDRYEQYF.

The chain recombines TRBV5-1 with TRBJ2-5, with D unresolved. V lost 4 bases to trimming and J lost 5 bases, with 12 bases between them. CDR3 length: 13 residues. Looked up from germline, CDR1 is SGHRS and CDR2 is YFSETQ. The DNA of the CDR3 is TGCGCCAGCAGCCCGACGCCTGGGGAGACCCAGTACTTC. This gives the protein CASSPTPGETQYF. The entire variable domain, with the rest obtained from reference TRBV5-1 and TRBJ2-5, is as follows: KAGVTQTPRYLIKTRGQQVTLSCSPISGHRSVSWYQQTPGQGLQFLFEYFSETQRNKGNFPGRFSGRQFSNSRSEMNVSTLELGDSALYLCASSPTPGETQYFGPGTRLLVL.

As regards this clone: The sample carries other DNA sequences with the same CDR3. V gene TRBV2 combines with J gene TRBJ2-1; 7 positions match TRBD2. The germline CDR1 and CDR2 sequences are SNHLY and FYNNEI. The CDR3 is made up of 15 amino acids. Unmatched junction bases numbered 5, after V lost 0 bases and J lost 6 bases. Written as DNA, the CDR3 is TGTGCCAGCAGTGAAGCAGCGGGACGGAGCAATGAGCAGTTCTTC. It is translated as CASSEAAGRSNEQFF.

The chain links TRBV4-2 to TRBJ1-1; no clear D gene. This CDR3 contains 15 residues. V was trimmed by 1 base and J by 3 bases, leaving 12 bases between them. CDR1 and CDR2 from the germline V gene are LGHNA and YNFKEQ. This chain's CDR3 is CASSQGEGGDTEAFF. CDR3 nucleotide sequence: TGTGCCAGCAGCCAAGGGGAGGGTGGAGACACTGAAGCTTTCTTT.

As to this clone: An end of the junction does not agree with germline; a read error may underlie this. The chain combines TRBV7-9 with TRBJ1-1; tentatively, D is TRBD1 (5 bases). The CDR3 extends over 10 amino acids. Germline V lookup: CDR1 SEHNR, CDR2 FQNEAQ (reference sequence). The CDR3 is CASSSSGGIF. In DNA form, the CDR3 reads TGTGCCAGCAGCAGCTCCGGGGGAATCTTT.

A word on this clone: The CDR3 end shows no conserved phenylalanine or tryptophan, and so a read error is likely. The CDR3 loop reads CATSARTGTSYTL. The CDR3 DNA reads TGTGCCACCAGCGCCCGAACAGGCACAAGCTACACCCTC. The gene calls are TRBV15 and TRBJ1-2; perhaps TRBD1 as D (5 bases). This CDR3 region has 13 residues. The V end lost 5 bases, the J end lost 9 bases, and 16 bases lay between the germline ends. Germline assignment: CDR1 LNHNV and CDR2 YYDKDF (reference sequence).

This chain uses TRBV19 with TRBJ1-2; TRBD1 matches at 9 bases. The V gene end was trimmed by 0 bases and the J gene end by 4 bases; junction bases not matched to a gene: 9. This CDR3 spans 17 amino acids. In germline, CDR1 is LNHDA, CDR2 SQIVND (reference sequence). The CDR3 region is CASSIETGGSETYGYTF. DNA for the CDR3: TGTGCCAGTAGTATAGAAACAGGGGGCAGCGAAACCTATGGCTACACCTTC.

The chain carries TRBV10-3 and TRBJ2-7, with TRBD2 matching over 9 bases. The CDR3 covers 13 residues. Germline V gene data show CDR1 as ENHRY and CDR2 as SYGVKD. V lost 7 bases and J lost 4; bases outside the gene matches: 5. Written as DNA, the CDR3 is TGTGCCATCAAAGGCGGGAGGGTATACGAGCAGTACTTC. Translating gives CAIKGGRVYEQYF.

This chain uses TRBV18 with TRBJ2-4; no firm D call. V lost 3 bases, J lost 2 bases, and 17 bases lay in between. The length of the CDR3 is 17 residues. CDR1 and CDR2 (germline): KGHSH, LQKENI. The CDR3 bases are TGTGCCAGCTCACCTCTTTCCGCCCCGGCTACCAAAAACATTCAGTACTTC. It is translated as CASSPLSAPATKNIQYF.

This clone has a handful of counts. This sequence joins TRBV4-1 and TRBJ1-3, with 9 bases aligning to TRBD1. The V segment lost 3 bases and the J segment 0 bases; nucleotides outside the gene matches: 6. CDR1 is MGHRA and CDR2 is YSYEKL in the germline V gene. The CDR3 loop spans 17 amino acids. For the CDR3, the DNA is TGCGCCAGCAGCCAGGGACAGGGAACGACCTCTGGAAACACCATATATTTT. This codes for CASSQGQGTTSGNTIYF.

This clone has just a few counts. The chain is built from TRBV6-6 and TRBJ1-1, with 7 bases fitting TRBD1. V gave up 5 bases and J gave up 0 bases; unmatched junction bases: 6. Germline CDR1 MNHNY, CDR2 SVGAGI (reference sequence). The CDR3 runs 15 residues. CDR3 sequence: CASSTSGTVNTEAFF. CDR3 in DNA: TGTGCCAGCAGTACATCCGGGACAGTGAACACTGAAGCTTTCTTT.

The chain employs TRBV5-1 and TRBJ2-7; 10 bases are shared with TRBD2. The V gene's germline CDR1 is SGHRS and CDR2 YFSETQ. V lost 1 base to trimming and J lost 2 bases; unmatched junction nucleotides: 3. CDR3 length equals 15 residues. The CDR3 DNA reads as TGCGCCAGCAGCTTGAGTAGCGGGAGGACCTACGAGCAGTACTTC. This encodes CASSLSSGRTYEQYF.

This clone is large. The rearrangement joins TRBV10-3 to TRBJ2-1, with TRBD2 identical over 8 bases. Germline CDR1 is ENHRY and CDR2 is SYGVKD. There are 16 residues in the CDR3. The trim removed 4 bases at V and 2 bases at J, leaving 7 bases unmatched. CDR3: CAISVGLAGAYNEQFF. Here the CDR3 DNA reads TGTGCCATCAGTGTCGGTCTAGCGGGCGCCTACAATGAGCAGTTCTTC.

This chain connects TRBV5-6 to TRBJ1-3; D gene uncertain. V dropped 1 base and J dropped 2 bases, with 10 bases sitting between them. Germline assignment: CDR1 SGHDT and CDR2 YYEEEE. The CDR3 has 15 amino acids. The CDR3 spells CASSLFGGPGNTIYF. The CDR3 coding sequence is TGTGCCAGCAGCTTGTTCGGCGGCCCTGGAAACACCATATATTTT.

The chain joins TRBV6-1 to TRBJ2-7; D may be TRBD1 (5 bases). Trimming left V 3 bases short and J 6 bases short, with 15 bases between. CDR1 and CDR2 from the germline V gene are MNHNS and SASEGT. The CDR3 sequence is 14 residues long. The DNA for the CDR3 is TGTGCCAGCAGTGACTGGGGCAGGGTAATCGAGCAGTACTTC. This gives the protein CASSDWGRVIEQYF.

The chain carries TRBV10-2 and TRBJ1-1; TRBD1 matches 8 bases. The V and J ends lost 5 bases and 3 bases, in that order; junction bases with no gene match: 2. CDR3 size: 13 residues. Germline CDR1 reads WSHSY; CDR2 reads SAAADI. The CDR3 spells CASSPTGDTEAFF. The CDR3 DNA sequence: TGCGCCAGCAGTCCGACAGGGGACACTGAAGCTTTCTTT.

J is TRBJ1-4 and V is TRBV7-2; D uncertain. Trimming took 1 base from V and 4 from J, leaving 10 bases between them. The CDR3 spans 15 residues. The germline V gene encodes CDR1 SGHTA and CDR2 FQGNSA. The CDR3 sequence: CASSLEGRSNEKLFF. DNA for the CDR3: TGTGCCAGCAGCTTAGAAGGGAGGAGTAATGAAAAACTGTTTTTT.

CDR3 sequence (DNA): TGTGCCAGCAGCTTCGGCAGGGGATTTCAAGAGACCCAGTACTTC. Its translation is CASSFGRGFQETQYF. The chain recombines TRBV5-6 with TRBJ2-5; maybe TRBD1 (6 bases). CDR3 size: 15 residues. V was clipped by 2 bases and J by 2 bases, with 13 bases between them. Germline V gene data show CDR1 as SGHDT and CDR2 as YYEEEE.

Details on this clone: The sample holds other DNA sequences that translate to the same CDR3. This sequence joins TRBV5-6 and TRBJ1-1, with D possibly TRBD1 on 5 matching bases. V was shortened by 4 bases and J by 4 bases, with 14 bases between the two germline ends. CDR1 SGHDT and CDR2 YYEEEE come from the germline V gene. The CDR3 spans 14 residues. The CDR3 reads CASSLRVGGTEAFF. CDR3 nucleotides: TGTGCCAGCAGCCTCAGGGTTGGGGGCACTGAAGCTTTCTTT.

The V gene is TRBV9, the J gene TRBJ1-5; weak D call: TRBD1 (5 bases). Germline V lookup: CDR1 SGDLS, CDR2 YYNGEE. V lost 4 bases to trimming and J lost 2 bases, with 13 bases between them. This CDR3 is built from 15 residues. The CDR3 region is CASSSSTGRNQPQHF. The CDR3 region has the DNA TGTGCCAGCAGCAGTAGCACAGGTCGCAATCAGCCCCAGCATTTT. Full variable domain (remainder filled in from reference TRBV9 and TRBJ1-5): DSGVTQTPKHLITATGQRVTLRCSPRSGDLSVYWYQQSLDQGLQFLIQYYNGEERAKGNILERFSAQQFPDLHSELNLSSLELGDSALYFCASSSSTGRNQPQHFGDGTRLSIL.

The J gene is TRBJ2-5, the V gene TRBV5-4, with 10 bases that match TRBD2. This CDR3 is 16 amino acids long. The germline V gene encodes CDR1 SGHNT and CDR2 YYREEE (reference sequence). Trimming removed 0 bases from V and 1 base from J; junction bases left unmatched: 3. CDR3 amino acids: CASSLVASGSQETQYF. For the CDR3, the DNA is TGTGCCAGCAGCTTGGTTGCTAGCGGGAGCCAAGAGACCCAGTACTTC.

With respect to this clone: This specimen includes other DNA sequences encoding the same CDR3. This rearrangement joins TRBV5-4 to TRBJ1-5; D remains unclear. This CDR3 comprises 15 residues. Germline CDR1 reads SGHNT; CDR2 reads YYREEE (reference sequence). Trimming cost V 0 bases and J 2 bases, with 9 bases left between them. The CDR3 spells CASSLAPGGNQPQHF. The CDR3 DNA is TGTGCCAGCAGCTTGGCTCCTGGCGGCAATCAGCCCCAGCATTTT.

The chain uses TRBV5-1 and TRBJ2-2, with TRBD1 identical over 9 bases. The CDR3 sequence is 15 residues long. Looked up from germline, CDR1 is SGHRS and CDR2 is YFSETQ. With V trimmed by 2 bases and J by 7 bases, 6 bases remained unmatched. The CDR3 region is CASSLTGGAGGELFF. CDR3 bases: TGCGCCAGCAGCTTAACAGGGGGCGCAGGCGGGGAGCTGTTTTTT. The full variable domain, its missing parts supplied by reference TRBV5-1 and TRBJ2-2, is KAGVTQTPRYLIKTRGQQVTLSCSPISGHRSVSWYQQTPGQGLQFLFEYFSETQRNKGNFPGRFSGRQFSNSRSEMNVSTLELGDSALYLCASSLTGGAGGELFFGEGSRLTVL.

The genes are TRBV18 and TRBJ1-4; D is perhaps TRBD1 (6 bases). Germline loops: CDR1 KGHSH, CDR2 LQKENI. With 3 bases removed from V and 4 bases from J, the gap between germline ends came to 9 bases. This CDR3 spans 14 amino acids. CDR3 coding DNA: TGTGCCAGCTCACCCCGAGGGGGTAATGAAAAACTGTTTTTT. Translating it yields CASSPRGGNEKLFF. The variable domain in full, with the rest retrieved from reference TRBV18 and TRBJ1-4, is NAGVMQNPRHLVRRRGQEARLRCSPMKGHSHVYWYRQLPEEGLKFMVYLQKENIIDESGMPKERFSAEFPKEGPSILRIQQVVRGDSAAYFCASSPRGGNEKLFFGSGTQLSVL.

This sequence joins TRBV5-1 and TRBJ2-3, with TRBD1 as a possible D gene (5 bases). CDR3 length: 15 residues. The germline gives CDR1 SGHRS, CDR2 YFSETQ. Trimming stripped 0 bases from V and 3 bases from J, with 11 bases between. The CDR3 DNA is TGCGCCAGCAGCTTGGGCGGCTGGACAACAGATACGCAGTATTTT. Translation: CASSLGGWTTDTQYF. Filled out from reference TRBV5-1 and TRBJ2-3, the complete variable domain reads KAGVTQTPRYLIKTRGQQVTLSCSPISGHRSVSWYQQTPGQGLQFLFEYFSETQRNKGNFPGRFSGRQFSNSRSEMNVSTLELGDSALYLCASSLGGWTTDTQYFGPGTRLTVL.

This clone was seen only a few times. The CDR3 nucleotides are TGTGCCAGCAGCTTGGGGGGACAGACCTACGAGCAGTACTTC. It translates to CASSLGGQTYEQYF. This chain joins TRBV5-4 and TRBJ2-7, with 7 bases identical to TRBD1. V shed 0 bases, J shed 2 bases, and the junction held 2 bases outside the gene matches. Germline V lookup: CDR1 SGHNT, CDR2 YYREEE (reference sequence). This CDR3 region has 14 residues. Supplemented by reference TRBV5-4 and TRBJ2-7, the full variable domain reads ETGVTQSPTHLIKTRGQQVTLRCSSQSGHNTVSWYQQALGQGPQFIFQYYREEENGRGNFPPRFSGLQFPNYSSELNVNALELDDSALYLCASSLGGQTYEQYFGPGTRLTVT.

The chain joins TRBV11-2 to TRBJ2-1; 8 nucleotides agree with TRBD2. The CDR3 runs to 15 residues. Germline values: CDR1 SGHAT, CDR2 FQNNGV. With 4 bases clipped from V and 1 base from J, the junction kept 3 bases outside the gene matches. The CDR3 loop is CASSSTSGSYNEQFF. For the CDR3, the DNA is TGTGCCAGCAGCTCAACTAGCGGATCCTACAATGAGCAGTTCTTC. Based on the CDR3 plus reference TRBV11-2 and TRBJ2-1, the full variable domain is EAGVAQSPRYKIIEKRQSVAFWCNPISGHATLYWYQQILGQGPKLLIQFQNNGVVDDSQLPKDRFSAERLKGVDSTLKIQPAKLEDSAVYLCASSSTSGSYNEQFFGPGTRLTVL.

This chain links TRBV7-9 with TRBJ1-3; 7 nucleotides line up with TRBD1. This CDR3 region has 15 residues. Germline V CDR1 and CDR2: SEHNR, FQNEAQ (reference sequence). The V segment lost 3 bases and the J segment 4 bases; nucleotides outside the gene matches: 6. This CDR3 is CASSFLTGKGNTIYF. DNA for the CDR3: TGTGCCAGCAGCTTCCTGACAGGGAAAGGAAACACCATATATTTT.